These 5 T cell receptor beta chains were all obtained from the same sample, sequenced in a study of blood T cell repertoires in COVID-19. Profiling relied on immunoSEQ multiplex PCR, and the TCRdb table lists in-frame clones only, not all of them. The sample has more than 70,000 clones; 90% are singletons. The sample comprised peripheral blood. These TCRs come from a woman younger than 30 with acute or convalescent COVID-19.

DNA of the CDR3: TGTGCCAGCAGTGTAGGGGGCGCAGGTATTGCTGGCACTGAAGCTTTCTTT. Encoded protein: CASSVGGAGIAGTEAFF. The rearrangement links TRBV25-1 to TRBJ1-1, with 7 bases lining up with TRBD1. CDR1 is MGHDK and CDR2 is SYGVNS in the germline V gene. The CDR3 contains 17 residues. V trimming: 4 bases; J trimming: 4 bases; junction bases outside the gene matches: 15.

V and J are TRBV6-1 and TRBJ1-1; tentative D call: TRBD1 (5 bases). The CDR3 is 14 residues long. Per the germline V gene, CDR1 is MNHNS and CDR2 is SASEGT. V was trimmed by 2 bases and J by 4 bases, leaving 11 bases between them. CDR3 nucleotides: TGTGCCAGCAGTGAAAGTTGGGGCGGCACTGAAGCTTTCTTT. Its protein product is CASSESWGGTEAFF.

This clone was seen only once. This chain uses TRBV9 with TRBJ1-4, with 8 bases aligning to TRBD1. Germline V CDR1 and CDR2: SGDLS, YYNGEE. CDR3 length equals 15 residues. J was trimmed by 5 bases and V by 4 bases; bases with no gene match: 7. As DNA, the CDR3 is TGTGCCAGCAGCAAAAACCGACAGGGGAATGAAAAACTGTTTTTT. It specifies CASSKNRQGNEKLFF.

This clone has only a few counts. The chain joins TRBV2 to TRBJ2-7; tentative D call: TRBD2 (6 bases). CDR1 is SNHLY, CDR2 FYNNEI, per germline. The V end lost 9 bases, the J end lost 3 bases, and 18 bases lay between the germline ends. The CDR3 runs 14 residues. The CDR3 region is CARIPGGRSYEQYF. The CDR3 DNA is TGTGCCAGGATACCCGGGGGACGAAGCTACGAGCAGTACTTC.

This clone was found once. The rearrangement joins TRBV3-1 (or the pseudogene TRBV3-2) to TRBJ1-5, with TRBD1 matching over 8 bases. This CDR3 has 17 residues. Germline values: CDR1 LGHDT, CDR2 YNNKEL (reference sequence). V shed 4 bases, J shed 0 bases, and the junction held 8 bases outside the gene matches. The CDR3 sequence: CASSPGRGHYSNQPQHF. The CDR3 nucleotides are TGTGCCAGCAGCCCCGGCAGGGGGCATTATAGCAATCAGCCCCAGCATTTT.